In this sample, the clone carrying this T cell receptor (beta chain) turned up once. V was pared by 4 bases and J by 8 bases, with 4 bases of the junction left unmatched. From germline, CDR1 is SQVTM and CDR2 ANQGSEA. CDR3 length: 12 residues. Individual cDNA molecules each received unique molecular identifiers attached to them. TCRdb itself ran the 5' RACE reads through MiXCR, one entry per CDR3 protein. The sample lists 70,000 to 95,000 distinct CDR3 sequences, approximately 14% occurring once. This sample was included in a study of early T cells in non-severe SARS-CoV-2 infection. Study summary: The chains were unpaired, and the sequenced material was bulk RNA from unsorted whole blood.

The sequence derives from an adult who was a healthcare worker with PCR-confirmed SARS-CoV-2 infection or an uninfected control (not recorded which). The sample comprised whole blood. This chain connects TRBV29-1 to TRBJ1-4; 7 positions match TRBD1. CDR3 DNA: TGCAGCGTTGGGCCAGGGGGGGAAAAACTGTTTTTT. Amino acids: CSVGPGGEKLFF.